Listed below are T cell receptor beta chains from one sample, sequenced in a study of beta chain features in type 1 diabetes. Sequencing used immunoSEQ multiplex PCR; TCRdb keeps in-frame clones, though not all of them. The profile shows more than 300,000 clones, over 8.5% of them singletons. The sample consisted of central memory CD4+ T cells from blood. These receptors all stem from a man in his thirties or forties with type 1 diabetes. The CDR3 runs from the conserved cysteine through the conserved F or W. The D gene is left open where the match is weak. Clone sizes are given selectively: once, few, many, or a class where the clone is expanded.

J | V | size | D | DNA | CDR3
TRBJ1-5 | TRBV2 | few | - | TGTGCCAGCAGTCCCGGGGAGGTCCAGCATTTT | CASSPGEVQHF
TRBJ2-3 | TRBV6-1 | few | TRBD1 | TGTGCCAGCAGTGAAGGGACAGGGGGCCCAAGCACAGATACGCAGTATTTT | CASSEGTGGPSTDTQYF
TRBJ1-1 | TRBV28 | few | TRBD1 | TGTGCCAGCAGTTTGGGAGGGACAGGGATGACTGAAGCTTTCTTT | CASSLGGTGMTEAFF
TRBJ2-1 | TRBV11-3 | - | - | TGTGCCAGCAGCTTTGGGGGAGGCGCGGTCAACAATGAGCAGTTCTTC | CASSFGGGAVNNEQFF
TRBJ2-1 | TRBV25-1 | - | - | TGTGCCAGCAGCGAGCGGGTTAGCTCCTACAATGAGCAGTTCTTC | CASSERVSSYNEQFF
TRBJ2-2 | TRBV7-3 | - | - | TGTGCCAGCAGCTTACCTTTTAGTGGCACCGGGGAGCTGTTTTTT | CASSLPFSGTGELFF
TRBJ2-7 | TRBV10-2 | - | TRBD2 | TGCGCCAGCAGTGATGTCTTGGGGGGGATTTCCTACGAGCAGTACTTC | CASSDVLGGISYEQYF
TRBJ2-3 | TRBV19 | - | - | TGTGCCAGTAGTATTGGGGGCGTAGCAGATACGCAGTATTTT | CASSIGGVADTQYF
TRBJ1-2 | TRBV5-1 | - | - | TGCGCCAGCAGCTTGGAACGGGCGAACTATGGCTACACCTTC | CASSLERANYGYTF
TRBJ2-4 | TRBV11-1 | once | TRBD1 | TGTGCCAGCAGCTCTAGGGCCGGGACAGGGAGGAACATTCAGTACTTC | CASSSRAGTGRNIQYF